One and the same sample provided the 12 T cell receptor beta chains below, sequenced in a study of blood T cell repertoires in COVID-19. TCRdb's table, derived via immunoSEQ multiplex PCR, lists solely in-frame clones and lacks some. The sample records about 180,000 clones, about 85% being singletons. Source material: PBMCs or T cells enriched from blood (not recorded which). The receptors shown here come from a man in his forties who had recovered from COVID-19.

The gene calls are TRBV12-5 and TRBJ2-5; perhaps TRBD1 as D (6 bases). This CDR3 contains 16 residues. Germline assignment: CDR1 LGHNT and CDR2 FRNRAP. Trimming shortened V by 6 bases and J by 5 bases, and 22 bases separated the two germline ends. The DNA for the CDR3 is TGTGCTAGTGGACTACAGGGCCGGGGCGGCGGGGAGACCCAGTACTTC. It specifies CASGLQGRGGGETQYF.

This clone was seen once. The V and J genes are TRBV24-1 and TRBJ1-1; possible D gene TRBD1, 6 bases. The CDR3 has 15 amino acids. Germline V gives CDR1 KGHDR, CDR2 SFDVKD. V shed 0 bases and J shed 2 bases, with 9 bases lying between them. The CDR3 reads CATSDLQGSNTEAFF. The CDR3 region has the DNA TGTGCCACCAGTGATTTGCAGGGGAGCAACACTGAAGCTTTCTTT.

This clone was detected once. The V and J genes are TRBV5-1 and TRBJ2-3; tentatively, D is TRBD2 (6 bases). The V gene's germline CDR1 is SGHRS and CDR2 YFSETQ. V lost 4 bases, J lost 4 bases, and 13 bases lay in between. The CDR3 covers 14 residues. CDR3 in amino acids: CASSKEGGADTQYF. CDR3 DNA: TGCGCCAGCAGCAAGGAGGGTGGGGCAGATACGCAGTATTTT.

The CDR3 DNA reads as TGTGCCGGAACCGGGTCCAGGGAAGACACTGAAGCTTTCTTT. Residues: CAGTGSREDTEAFF. The rearrangement links TRBV2 to TRBJ1-1, with D possibly TRBD1 on 5 matching bases. The V end lost 11 bases, the J end lost 3 bases, and 19 bases lay between the germline ends. CDR1 is SNHLY and CDR2 is FYNNEI in the germline V gene. The CDR3 sequence is 14 residues long. The complete variable domain, with remaining parts taken from reference TRBV2 and TRBJ1-1, reads EPEVTQTPSHQVTQMGQEVILRCVPISNHLYFYWYRQILGQKVEFLVSFYNNEISEKSEIFDDQFSVERPDGSNFTLKIRSTKLEDSAMYFCAGTGSREDTEAFFGQGTRLTVV.

A word on this clone: Within the sample, other DNA sequences also encode this same CDR3. V and J are TRBV5-4 and TRBJ2-7; 7 positions match TRBD1. V trimming: 0 bases; J trimming: 2 bases; junction bases outside the gene matches: 2. The CDR3 consists of 14 residues. Germline V gene data show CDR1 as SGHNT and CDR2 as YYREEE (reference sequence). CDR3 protein: CASSLGDRAYEQYF. The CDR3 DNA follows: TGTGCCAGCAGCTTGGGGGACAGAGCCTACGAGCAGTACTTC.

The rearrangement joins TRBV18 to TRBJ1-1; tentatively, D is TRBD1 (6 bases). Germline CDR1 KGHSH, CDR2 LQKENI. The V end lost 6 bases, the J end lost 0 bases, and 20 bases lay between the germline ends. This CDR3 region has 17 residues. CDR3 DNA sequence: TGTGCCAGCTCTCCCGGACAGTCACGACCCATGAACACTGAAGCTTTCTTT. Protein: CASSPGQSRPMNTEAFF.

The chain links TRBV30 to TRBJ2-7; the D gene is possibly TRBD1 (6 bases). The CDR3 covers 13 residues. The V end was cut by 3 bases, the J end by 2 bases, with 11 bases between. Looked up from germline, CDR1 is GTSNPN and CDR2 is SVGIG (reference sequence). DNA for the CDR3: TGTGCCTGGAGCCCGGGACATACCTACGAGCAGTACTTC. Amino acids: CAWSPGHTYEQYF.

The chain combines TRBV30 with TRBJ1-5, with D maybe TRBD1 (6 bases). V dropped 8 bases and J dropped 4 bases, with 15 bases sitting between them. Germline V lookup: CDR1 GTSNPN, CDR2 SVGIG (reference sequence). This CDR3 has 13 residues. CDR3 region: CALGMGANQPQHF. CDR3 bases: TGTGCCCTCGGGATGGGGGCGAATCAGCCCCAGCATTTT.

In this sample, this clone turned up once. V gene TRBV5-4 combines with J gene TRBJ2-3; perhaps TRBD2 as D (6 bases). The CDR3 covers 12 residues. The V gene's germline CDR1 is SGHNT and CDR2 YYREEE (reference sequence). V was cut by 7 bases and J by 2 bases, with 8 bases left in between. The CDR3 nucleotides are TGTGCCAGCCGGGAGAACACAGATACGCAGTATTTT. It codes for CASRENTDTQYF.

The gene calls are TRBV15 and TRBJ1-6, with D maybe TRBD1 (5 bases). The CDR3 extends over 15 amino acids. Germline loops: CDR1 LNHNV, CDR2 YYDKDF (reference sequence). Trimming removed 0 bases from V and 10 bases from J, with 13 bases in between. The CDR3, as DNA: TGTGCCACCAGCAGAGAGGGGGGAGAGAGATCACCCCTCCACTTT. It codes for CATSREGGERSPLHF.

J is TRBJ2-1 and V is TRBV5-5, with 16 positions matching TRBD2. The CDR3 extends over 15 amino acids. From germline, CDR1 is SGHKS and CDR2 YYEKEE (reference sequence). Unmatched junction bases numbered 2, after V lost 4 bases and J lost 7 bases. In DNA form, the CDR3 reads TGTGCCAGCAGCCCGGGACTAGCGGGAGGGAATGAGCAGTTCTTC. Its protein product is CASSPGLAGGNEQFF.

The chain employs TRBV12-5 and TRBJ2-1, with D tentatively TRBD2 (6 bases). Germline CDR1 LGHNT, CDR2 FRNRAP. The V and J ends lost 1 base and 8 bases respectively, with 24 bases between them. This CDR3 contains 18 residues. Here the CDR3 reads CASGLGPKTGEVLDEQFF. CDR3 nucleotides: TGTGCTAGTGGTTTGGGCCCCAAAACGGGGGAGGTACTGGATGAGCAGTTCTTC.